This T cell receptor (beta chain) came from a study of blood T cell repertoires in COVID-19. Turning to the study itself: From T cells, B-cell-depleted T cells, or PBMCs came the material, which was cDNA or gDNA.

In the authors' workflow: By means of reference gene primer amplification, nucleated cell counts were estimated. Assay: immunoSEQ multiplex PCR; the TCRdb copy retains only in-frame clones and omits some. V and J calls and clone size are given by that table; D and trimming were obtained from the DNA. Among hundreds of thousands of clones listed, over 75% were seen once. CDR3 length: 14 amino acids. The trim removed 3 bases at V and 5 bases at J, leaving 3 bases unmatched. The germline V gene encodes CDR1 MDHEN and CDR2 SYDVKM. Everyone who took part was roughly 18 to 89 years old, and they came from fewer than 25 US areas.

The chain recombines TRBV28 with TRBJ1-5, with 8 bases identical to TRBD1. The clonotype was recovered from a woman aged 18-29 years who had been exposed to COVID-19. Sequenced input: PBMCs or T cells enriched from blood (not recorded which). This CDR3 reads CASSLDREDQPQHF. The DNA for the CDR3 is TGTGCCAGCAGTTTGGACAGGGAGGATCAGCCCCAGCATTTT. The full variable domain, completed using reference TRBV28 and TRBJ1-5, is DVKVTQSSRYLVKRTGEKVFLECVQDMDHENMFWYRQDPGLGLRLIYFSYDVKMKEKGDIPEGYSVSREKKERFSLILESASTNQTSMYLCASSLDREDQPQHFGDGTRLSIL.